Below are 13 T cell receptor beta chains sequenced from a single sample in a study of CD8 T cells in ankylosing spondylitis. From the 5' RACE reads, TCRdb called clonotypes with MiXCR, one entry per CDR3 protein. The sample contains 350,000 to 400,000 distinct CDR3 sequences, more than 20% of which appear only once. The sequencing input was blood, either unsorted or a sorted T cell fraction (not recorded which). The receptors derive from a male donor with ankylosing spondylitis or in good health (not recorded which).

This clonotype has more than one count but fewer than ten. This chain uses TRBV19 with TRBJ2-1; 8 bases align to TRBD2. The CDR3 consists of 15 residues. With V trimmed by 1 base and J by 8 bases, 7 bases remained unmatched. Germline V gene lookup returns CDR1 LNHDA and CDR2 SQIVND (reference sequence). The CDR3 here is CASSIVGGLAYEQFF. CDR3 nucleotides: TGTGCCAGTAGTATAGTAGGAGGACTAGCATATGAGCAGTTCTTC.

This clonotype was found a few times. The rearrangement links TRBV29-1 to TRBJ2-3, with D possibly being TRBD1 or TRBD2 (6 bases each). Trimming left V 6 bases short and J 0 bases short, with 16 bases between. The CDR3 consists of 15 residues. Germline CDR1 SQVTM, CDR2 ANQGSEA. The DNA for the CDR3 is TGCAGCGTCATCGGGGGCGAAATGAGCACAGATACGCAGTATTTT. It specifies CSVIGGEMSTDTQYF.

The table lists this clonotype with many counts. V and J are TRBV5-1 and TRBJ2-2; D remains unclear. The CDR3 runs to 13 residues. CDR1 and CDR2 (germline): SGHRS, YFSETQ. Trimming took 1 base from V and 5 from J, leaving 6 bases between them. DNA of the CDR3: TGCGCCAGCAGCTTGTTGGGAACCGGGGAGCTGTTTTTT. Its translation: CASSLLGTGELFF.

The chain links TRBV10-3 to TRBJ1-2; 8 bases line up with TRBD1. From germline, CDR1 is ENHRY and CDR2 SYGVKD. The CDR3 is 15 residues long. The trim removed 2 bases at V and 8 bases at J, leaving 10 bases unmatched. The CDR3 is CAISEPRTGWWGYTF. The CDR3, as DNA: TGTGCCATCAGTGAGCCGAGGACAGGGTGGTGGGGCTACACCTTC.

CDR3 loop: CASSFGQNTIYF. The DNA for the CDR3 is TGTGCCAGCAGTTTTGGGCAGAACACCATATATTTT. The V call is TRBV12-3 or TRBV12-4, the J call TRBJ1-3; unclear D gene. The germline V and J ends were trimmed by 3 bases and 7 bases, with 7 bases remaining between them. CDR3 length: 12 residues.

Details on this clonotype: This may come from a read error, since a much larger clone is one base off. CDR3 nucleotide sequence: TGTGCCACCAGCCCGACAGGGAGCTCCTACGAGCAGTACTTC. It yields the protein CATSPTGSSYEQYF. J is TRBJ2-7 and V is TRBV24-1; 7 nucleotides align to TRBD1. There are 14 residues in the CDR3. Unmatched junction bases numbered 5, after V lost 7 bases and J lost 0 bases. Germline CDR1 and CDR2: KGHDR and SFDVKD.

This clonotype showed up just a few times. The chain recombines TRBV24-1 with TRBJ2-2, with D perhaps assigned TRBD1 or TRBD2 (5 bases each). The CDR3 has 15 residues. Trimming removed 2 bases at V and 2 bases at J, with 8 bases between. Germline-derived CDR1 and CDR2 are KGHDR and SFDVKD. CDR3 residues: CATSDWGINTGELFF. The CDR3 coding sequence is TGTGCCACCAGTGATTGGGGGATAAACACCGGGGAGCTGTTTTTT.

This clonotype was observed a handful of times. V gene TRBV4-1 combines with J gene TRBJ2-5, with 10 bases matching TRBD1. This CDR3 spans 16 amino acids. The V segment lost 3 bases and the J segment 1 base; nucleotides outside the gene matches: 5. Germline-derived CDR1 and CDR2 are MGHRA and YSYEKL. The CDR3 here is CASSHPGQGIQETQYF. The CDR3 DNA is TGCGCCAGCAGCCACCCGGGACAGGGGATCCAAGAGACCCAGTACTTC.

This clonotype has only a few counts. V is TRBV6-5 and J is TRBJ2-3, with TRBD2 matching 12 bases. The CDR3 is 17 residues long. Losses at the gene ends were 0 bases for V and 5 bases for J; bases not matched to a gene: 6. Germline V gene lookup returns CDR1 MNHEY and CDR2 SVGAGI. The CDR3 reads CASSYSRLAGEQDTQYF. The CDR3 nucleotides are TGTGCCAGCAGTTACTCACGACTAGCGGGGGAGCAAGATACGCAGTATTTT.

This chain links TRBV7-9 with TRBJ2-2, with 8 positions matching TRBD1. CDR3 length: 16 residues. Germline loops: CDR1 SEHNR, CDR2 FQNEAQ (reference sequence). V was clipped by 6 bases and J by 4 bases; unmatched bases: 10. The CDR3 bases are TGTGCCAGCAGACCCACTCGACAGGGGATCACCGGGGAGCTGTTTTTT. Its protein product is CASRPTRQGITGELFF. Complete variable domain (other parts from reference TRBV7-9 and TRBJ2-2): DTGVSQNPRHKITKRGQNVTFRCDPISEHNRLYWYRQTLGQGPEFLTYFQNEAQLEKSRLLSDRFSAERPKGSFSTLEIQRTEQGDSAMYLCASRPTRQGITGELFFGEGSRLTVL.

This clonotype was found a few times. The genes are TRBV12-3 or TRBV12-4 and TRBJ2-2, with TRBD1 matching over 8 bases. The ends lost 6 bases at V and 4 bases at J; junction bases unmatched: 7. The CDR3 spans 15 residues. The CDR3 is CASSPGTGGTGELFF. In nucleotides, the CDR3 is TGTGCCAGCAGCCCCGGGACAGGTGGCACCGGGGAGCTGTTTTTT.

The chain uses TRBV20-1 and TRBJ2-7; D uncertain. V lost 3 bases to trimming and J lost 2 bases, with 11 bases between them. Germline lookup yields CDR1 DFQATT and CDR2 SNEGSKA (reference sequence). This CDR3 has 13 amino acids. For the CDR3, the DNA is TGCAGTGCTAGTGTTGGGCTTCCCTACGAGCAGTACTTC. This encodes CSASVGLPYEQYF.

The CDR3 coding sequence is TGCAGTGTTAGGCCCAGGAACACCGGGGAGCTGTTTTTT. As protein: CSVRPRNTGELFF. The V and J genes are TRBV20-1 and TRBJ2-2; the D is unclear. In germline, CDR1 is DFQATT, CDR2 SNEGSKA (reference sequence). The ends were cut back, 7 bases at V and 1 base at J, with 10 bases in the middle. CDR3 length: 13 residues.